This T cell receptor (beta chain) was captured in a study of cytomegalovirus exposure and HLA in healthy donors. Regarding the study as a whole: Associated with cytomegalovirus, according to the listing, were 150 to 200 TCR beta chains. A likely sequencing artifact accounted for one observed cluster of highly shared sequence variants. Immune exposure information comprised only CMV serostatus.

On this clone: Its target is unknown.

A multiplex PCR was run with 60 Vbeta primers and 13 Jbeta primers. Profiled with immunoSEQ multiplex PCR; TCRdb holds only in-frame clones, not every one. The sample contains 200,000 to 250,000 clones, 79% of which appear only once. Trimming took 5 bases from V and 6 from J; bases not matched to a gene: 10. The CDR3 contains 15 residues. CDR1 and CDR2 from the germline V gene are SGHRS and YFSETQ. The chain recombines TRBV5-1 with TRBJ2-2; TRBD2 aligns across 7 bases. Sequencing used PBMCs. This receptor was identified in a man aged 50 to 59 in good health and CMV-seronegative. CDR3 in DNA: TGCGCCAGCAGAAAGGCGGGAGAAGAAGCCGGGGAGCTGTTTTTT. Residues: CASRKAGEEAGELFF.